This record looks at one T cell receptor beta chain sequence and its context. These data originate in a study of response to subunit inactivated influenza vaccine. MiXCR was run by TCRdb on the RT-PCR reads, yielding one entry per CDR3 protein. The sample has 600,000 to 700,000 distinct CDR3 sequences, approximately 15% seen once; the top ten hold roughly 7.6%. Germline CDR1 is DFQATT and CDR2 is SNEGSKA (reference sequence). This CDR3 region has 15 residues. V lost 3 bases, J lost 4 bases, and 11 bases stayed unmatched. The specimen comprised PBMCs from blood, sampled 14 to 15 days before vaccination. J is TRBJ2-5 and V is TRBV20-1; 7 positions agree with TRBD1. The TCR comes from a man aged 45-60 years who received an inactivated influenza vaccine. The CDR3 bases are TGCAGTGCTAGTCGACAGGGTGGGGCTGGAGAGACCCAGTACTTC. It translates to CSASRQGGAGETQYF.